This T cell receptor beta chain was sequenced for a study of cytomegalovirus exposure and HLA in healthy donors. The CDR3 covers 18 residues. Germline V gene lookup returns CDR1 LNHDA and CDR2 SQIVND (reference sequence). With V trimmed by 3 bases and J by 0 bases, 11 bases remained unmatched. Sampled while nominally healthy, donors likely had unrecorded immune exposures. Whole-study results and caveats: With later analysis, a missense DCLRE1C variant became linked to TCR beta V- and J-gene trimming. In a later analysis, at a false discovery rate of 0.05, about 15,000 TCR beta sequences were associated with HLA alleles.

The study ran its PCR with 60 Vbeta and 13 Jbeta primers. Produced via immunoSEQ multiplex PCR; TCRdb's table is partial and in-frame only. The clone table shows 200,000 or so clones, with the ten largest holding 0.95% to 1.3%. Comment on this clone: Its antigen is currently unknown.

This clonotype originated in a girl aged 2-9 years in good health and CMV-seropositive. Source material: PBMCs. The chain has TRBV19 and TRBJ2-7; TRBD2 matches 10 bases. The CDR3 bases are TGTGCCAGTAGTATCGGATGGGTAGCGGGAGGCCACTCCTACGAGCAGTACTTC. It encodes CASSIGWVAGGHSYEQYF.